These T cell receptor beta chains were read from a single sample in a study of blood T cells in healthy people across ages. From the 5' RACE reads, TCRdb called clonotypes with MiXCR, one entry per CDR3 protein. Here the sample spans roughly 1,700,000 distinct CDR3 sequences, over 25% being singletons. Sequenced material: blood. The receptors were gathered from a woman aged 30 to 39 in good health. The CDR3 runs from the conserved cysteine through the conserved F or W. A D gene is named only where the DNA matches it firmly. Expanded clones get a size class; other rows say once, few or many, or leave the size out.

>TRBV14|many|TRBJ2-1|TRBD2
TGTGCCAGCAGCCAAATAGCGGGAGGGTACAATGAGCAGTTCTTC
CASSQIAGGYNEQFF
>TRBV7-9|NA|TRBJ1-5|NA
TGTGCCAGCAGCTTAGTGGGGATGTCGGGGGAGCCCCAGCATTTT
CASSLVGMSGEPQHF
>TRBV12-3/TRBV12-4|NA|TRBJ1-1|NA
TGTGCCAGCCATCTGCTAGGGGGTAGCACTGAAGCTTTCTTT
CASHLLGGSTEAFF
>TRBV10-3|NA|TRBJ1-2|NA
TGTGCCATCAGTGTAGGAGTAGCTAACTATGGCTACACCTTC
CAISVGVANYGYTF
>TRBV6-5|NA|TRBJ2-2|NA
TGTGCCAGCAGTTACAGAGGGAGCCCGAACACCGGGGAGCTGTTTTTT
CASSYRGSPNTGELFF
>TRBV4-1|few|TRBJ2-5|TRBD1
TGCGCCAGCAGCCAAGAGACAGGGCGAATTTTGTCCCAAGAGACCCAGTACTTC
CASSQETGRILSQETQYF
>TRBV4-3|NA|TRBJ2-3|NA
TGCGCCAGCAGCCAAGGAGCCAGGAGAAAGCAGTATTTT
CASSQGARRKQYF
>TRBV7-6|NA|TRBJ1-1|TRBD1
TGTGCCAGCAGCCTTGGACAGGGGACGGCTGAAGCTTTCTTT
CASSLGQGTAEAFF
>TRBV20-1|NA|TRBJ1-4|NA
TGCAGTGTGACCGGTCCTTATAATGAAAAACTGTTTTTT
CSVTGPYNEKLFF
>TRBV30|NA|TRBJ1-5|TRBD1
TGTGCCTGGAGAGCACCGGGACAGGGAGGTAATCAGCCCCAGCATTTT
CAWRAPGQGGNQPQHF
>TRBV4-3|many|TRBJ2-4|NA
TGCGCCAGCAGCCAAGATAGGCAAAACATTCAGTACTTC
CASSQDRQNIQYF
>TRBV25-1|NA|TRBJ2-3|TRBD2
TGTGCCAGCAGTGAGGAACTAGCGGAGGCGAACACAGATACGCAGTATTTT
CASSEELAEANTDTQYF
>TRBV12-3/TRBV12-4|NA|TRBJ1-5|TRBD1
TGTGCCAGCAACAGGGGCTATCAGCCCCAGCATTTT
CASNRGYQPQHF
>TRBV5-1|NA|TRBJ2-3|NA
TGCGCCAGCTGCCCTAGACAGGGCACAGATACGCAGTATTTT
CASCPRQGTDTQYF
>TRBV29-1|few|TRBJ2-3|NA
TGCAGCGTAAGCGAACTGGGGCGCACAGATACGCAGTATTTT
CSVSELGRTDTQYF
>TRBV20-1|NA|TRBJ1-5|NA
TGCAGTGCTAGAGAGGAACAGATCAATCAGCCCCAGCATTTT
CSAREEQINQPQHF
>TRBV7-2|NA|TRBJ2-7|TRBD2
TGTGCCAGCAGCGTTTACGGGGGGGCCTCCTACAATGAGCAGTACTTC
CASSVYGGASYNEQYF
>TRBV5-5|many|TRBJ2-7|TRBD1
TGTGCCAGCAGCTTGGAAGACAGGGGCTACGAGCAGTACTTC
CASSLEDRGYEQYF
>TRBV29-1|NA|TRBJ2-5|NA
TGCAGCGCAGTGATGGACAACGTAAGAGAGACCCAGTACTTC
CSAVMDNVRETQYF
>TRBV9|many|TRBJ2-1|NA
TGTGCCAGCAGCGTAGCTAATCTGGGTGCCGCTGAGCAGTTCTTC
CASSVANLGAAEQFF
>TRBV27|many|TRBJ1-2|NA
TGTGCCAGCAGCCAGGGACCCCTCTTAGGCTACACCTTC
CASSQGPLLGYTF
>TRBV18|NA|TRBJ1-2|TRBD1
TGTGCCAGCTCACCAGGACAGGGGAACTACTATGGCTACACCTTC
CASSPGQGNYYGYTF
>TRBV28|few|TRBJ1-4|NA
TGTGCCAGTCAGACAGGACTTGAAAAACTGTTTTTT
CASQTGLEKLFF
>TRBV12-3/TRBV12-4|NA|TRBJ1-5|NA
TGTGCCAGCAGAAGACGTGACAATCAGCCCCAGCATTTT
CASRRRDNQPQHF
>TRBV10-1|few|TRBJ2-3|TRBD2
TGCGCCAGCAGTGGAAACCGGGACTTACTAGCGGGAGGAAACACAGATACGCAGTATTTT
CASSGNRDLLAGGNTDTQYF
>TRBV5-1|NA|TRBJ2-7|NA
TGCGCCAGCAGCACGGGACAATTCCCCGACGAGCAGTACTTC
CASSTGQFPDEQYF
>TRBV25-1|NA|TRBJ2-3|TRBD1
TGTGCCAGCAGTGGACAGGGTAGTTGGAGCACAGATACGCAGTATTTT
CASSGQGSWSTDTQYF
>TRBV12-3/TRBV12-4|many|TRBJ2-7|NA
TGTGCCAGCAGTGGTGGTGCAGGTGCCTACGAGCAGTACTTC
CASSGGAGAYEQYF
>TRBV18|few|TRBJ2-5|TRBD2
TGTGCCAGCTCACCACCCTGGGGGGGTCAAGAGACCCAGTACTTC
CASSPPWGGQETQYF
>TRBV7-2|NA|TRBJ2-5|TRBD2
TGTGCCAGCAGCCCCAGTCAAGCGGGAAGGGAGACCCAGTACTTC
CASSPSQAGRETQYF
>TRBV3-1|NA|TRBJ2-7|NA
TGTGCCAGCAGCCACGGCTTCGAGCAGTACTTC
CASSHGFEQYF
>TRBV10-3|NA|TRBJ2-7|TRBD1
TGTGCCATCAGGAAGACAGGGGGCGAATCTCCCGAGCAGTACTTC
CAIRKTGGESPEQYF
>TRBV5-5|NA|TRBJ1-4|NA
TGTGCCAGCAGCTCCTGGACAGCTTTGGAAAAACTGTTTTTT
CASSSWTALEKLFF
>TRBV7-9|few|TRBJ1-2|NA
TGTGCCAGCAGCCCACCCGAGAGGCGTCGTGAAGGCTACACCTTC
CASSPPERRREGYTF
>TRBV6-5|NA|TRBJ2-1|TRBD2
TGTGCCAGCAGTTACGCCGCGGGGACTAGCGGGAAGGAGCAGTTCTTC
CASSYAAGTSGKEQFF
>TRBV7-2|many|TRBJ2-4|TRBD2
TGTGCCAGCAGCCTCAGGGAGGGTCCCAAAAACATTCAGTACTTC
CASSLREGPKNIQYF
>TRBV7-2|NA|TRBJ2-4|NA
TGTGCCAGCAGCTTAGCCCCGGGGTCTATAGATGAGCAGTACTTC
CASSLAPGSIDEQYF
>TRBV3-1|many|TRBJ2-1|NA
TGTGCCAGCAGCGCCTTGAGAGGGGCCTACAATGAGCAGTTCTTC
CASSALRGAYNEQFF
>TRBV12-3/TRBV12-4|many|TRBJ1-2|NA
TGTGCCAGCAGTTTGCAGGGCCTCTATGGCTACACCTTC
CASSLQGLYGYTF
>TRBV7-2|NA|TRBJ1-2|TRBD1
TGTGCCAGCAGCTTGAATCAGGGGGGAAACTATGGCTACACCTTC
CASSLNQGGNYGYTF
>TRBV6-6|few|TRBJ1-2|TRBD1
TGTGCCAGCACCTTACGGGGGACAGAGGACTATGGCTACACCTTC
CASTLRGTEDYGYTF
>TRBV28|NA|TRBJ2-3|NA
TGTGCCAGCAGTGCCTCAGGGTCGTCGGCAGATACGCAGTATTTT
CASSASGSSADTQYF
>TRBV29-1|many|TRBJ2-7|NA
TGCAGCGTGGAGGCCAGGAAAGGACTGTACTTC
CSVEARKGLYF
>TRBV6-2/TRBV6-3|few|TRBJ2-5|TRBD2
TGTGCCAGCAGAATGGGGACTAGCGGGATGGGGGAGACCCAGTACTTC
CASRMGTSGMGETQYF
>TRBV12-3/TRBV12-4|NA|TRBJ2-1|NA
TGTGCCAGCAGTTCGGGCAAGGGCCACAATGAGCAGTTCTTC
CASSSGKGHNEQFF
>TRBV20-1|NA|TRBJ2-7|NA
TGCAGTGCTAGGGACCCGGGGCGCGAGCAGTACTTC
CSARDPGREQYF
>TRBV6-6|NA|TRBJ2-3|NA
TGTGCCAGCAGTTACGGGCCCAGGGACAACACAGATACGCAGTATTTT
CASSYGPRDNTDTQYF
>TRBV12-3/TRBV12-4|many|TRBJ2-7|NA
TGTGCCAGCAGTGTACCCCTATCCGAGCAGTACTTC
CASSVPLSEQYF
>TRBV5-1|NA|TRBJ2-3|TRBD2
TGCGCCAGCAGCTTGGGTTGGACTAGCGGGGGCATTCAAGATACGCAGTATTTT
CASSLGWTSGGIQDTQYF
>TRBV6-2/TRBV6-3|few|TRBJ2-7|TRBD2
TGTGCCAGCAGACCTCATAGCGGGAGAGAAAACGAGCAGTACTTC
CASRPHSGRENEQYF
>TRBV7-9|NA|TRBJ1-1|NA
TGTGCCAGCAGCTTTTGGGACTATGGGGCCAACACTGAAGCTTTCTTT
CASSFWDYGANTEAFF
>TRBV28|many|TRBJ2-1|NA
TGTGCCAGCACCATTAACAATGAGCAGTTCTTC
CASTINNEQFF
>TRBV6-6|NA|TRBJ1-2|NA
TGTGCCAGCAGTTTGCAGTCCGGTGGCTACACCTTC
CASSLQSGGYTF
>TRBV12-3/TRBV12-4|many|TRBJ2-7|TRBD1
TGTGCCAGCAGTCCCGGACAGGGGGCGACCTACGAGCAGTACTTC
CASSPGQGATYEQYF
>TRBV5-1|many|TRBJ2-7|NA
TGCGCCAGCAGATCTGACGGCTACGAGCAGTACTTC
CASRSDGYEQYF